The 7 T cell receptor beta chains below were found in one sample sequenced in a study of T cells in Graves' hyperthyroidism and ophthalmopathy. What was amplified from RNA transcripts were TCR beta CDR3 regions. A first-round RT-PCR of the TCR CDR3 used the HTBI primer set. TCRdb reprocessed the multiplex PCR reads with MiXCR, giving one entry per CDR3 protein. Here the sample spans hundreds of thousands of distinct CDR3 sequences, 14% being singletons. Sequenced input: blood. Source of these receptors: a woman in her late teens or twenties with Graves' hyperthyroidism.

This clonotype was found many times. The chain is built from TRBV4-2 and TRBJ1-4; D remains ambiguous. This CDR3 comprises 16 residues. Trimming cost V 4 bases and J 0 bases, with 12 bases left between them. Germline V gene lookup returns CDR1 LGHNA and CDR2 YNFKEQ. The CDR3 protein is CASSPAGGATNEKLFF. The CDR3 DNA is TGTGCCAGCAGCCCCGCGGGCGGGGCAACTAATGAAAAACTGTTTTTT.

The chain has TRBV3-1 and TRBJ2-5, with 9 bases lining up with TRBD2. The CDR3 totals 17 residues. V gave up 1 base and J gave up 4 bases; unmatched junction bases: 10. The germline V gene has CDR1 LGHDT and CDR2 YNNKEL (reference sequence). CDR3 sequence reads: CASSQGLADGQLETQYF. CDR3 in DNA: TGTGCCAGCAGCCAAGGACTAGCGGATGGCCAGCTAGAGACCCAGTACTTC.

This clonotype was observed at least ten times. The rearrangement uses TRBV7-9 and TRBJ1-2; 8 bases align to TRBD1. The V gene end was trimmed by 0 bases and the J gene end by 6 bases; junction bases not matched to a gene: 6. In germline, CDR1 is SEHNR, CDR2 FQNEAQ (reference sequence). The CDR3 length is 15 residues. CDR3 in amino acids: CASSLAVRGQDGYTF. For the CDR3, the DNA is TGTGCCAGCAGCTTAGCGGTTAGGGGACAGGATGGCTACACCTTC.

This clonotype was seen a handful of times. The chain is built from TRBV19 and TRBJ1-5, with a possible D match to TRBD1 (6 bases). Per the germline V gene, CDR1 is LNHDA and CDR2 is SQIVND (reference sequence). This CDR3 is built from 16 residues. V shed 1 base and J shed 6 bases, with 16 bases lying between them. The CDR3 DNA follows: TGTGCCAGTAGTATAGGTCGAGGGAGAGGGGGTCAGCCCCAGCATTTT. Its protein product is CASSIGRGRGGQPQHF.

A few counts support this clonotype. The chain uses TRBV11-3 and TRBJ2-1; TRBD2 aligns across 13 bases. The CDR3 runs to 18 residues. Germline V lookup: CDR1 SGHNT, CDR2 YENEEA. J gave up 0 bases and V 6 bases, and 8 bases lay outside the gene matches. The CDR3 loop is CASSKRGLAGHSYNEQFF. The DNA for the CDR3 is TGTGCCAGCAGTAAAAGGGGACTAGCGGGGCACTCCTACAATGAGCAGTTCTTC.

This clonotype was observed a handful of times. This rearrangement joins TRBV27 to TRBJ2-3; 8 bases match TRBD1. The V and J ends lost 3 bases and 0 bases, in that order; junction bases with no gene match: 14. Germline V gives CDR1 MNHEY, CDR2 SMNVEV (reference sequence). The CDR3 sequence is 19 residues long. CDR3 loop: CASSFLARGRVTSTDTQYF. CDR3 coding DNA: TGTGCCAGCAGTTTTTTAGCCAGGGGGCGCGTAACAAGCACAGATACGCAGTATTTT.

This rearrangement joins TRBV7-9 to TRBJ2-1; 8 positions agree with TRBD2. CDR3 size: 15 residues. Germline trimming cut 2 bases from V and 10 bases from J; bases unmatched to any gene: 10. Germline-derived CDR1 and CDR2 are SEHNR and FQNEAQ (reference sequence). The CDR3 coding sequence is TGTGCCAGCAGCTTAAGTGTGGCTAGCGGGTACGAGCAGTTCTTC. Residues: CASSLSVASGYEQFF.